The T cell receptor (beta chain) under discussion was sequenced for a study of blood T cells in healthy people across ages. Between the trimmed V and J ends, which lost 5 bases and 15 bases, there was a span of 20 bases. The CDR3 runs 13 residues. Germline values: CDR1 SEHNR, CDR2 FQNEAQ (reference sequence). A sample-barcoded 5' primer and a J-beta primer mix were used in a second PCR of about 7 to 11 cycles. TCRdb reprocessed the 5' RACE reads via MiXCR and lists one record per CDR3 protein. The sample holds about 510,000 distinct CDR3 sequences, around 27% seen once. This sample was shared with a second study, whose subject was T cells of mothers and their children.

What was sequenced was blood. The sequence was collected from a boy aged 2-15 years in good health. The chain links TRBV7-9 to TRBJ2-1, with D maybe TRBD2 (5 bases). The CDR3 DNA sequence: TGTGCCAGCAGCCCCGGTTTCAGTAGTGGAGGGTTCTTC. Protein: CASSPGFSSGGFF.